The 26 T cell receptor beta chains below all came from one sample that was sequenced in a study of Graves' ophthalmopathy and Graves' hyperthyroidism. Amplified material comprised TCR beta CDR3 regions derived from RNA transcripts. Following a first-round RT-PCR that used HTBI primers, a second-round multiplex PCR was carried out. TCRdb itself ran the multiplex PCR reads through MiXCR, one entry per CDR3 protein. Of about 740,000 distinct CDR3 sequences listed, around 40% were seen once; the top ten hold around 40%. The sample was peripheral blood. Receptor source: an adult man with Graves' ophthalmopathy.

This clonotype was detected only once. This sequence joins TRBV2 and TRBJ2-7; either TRBD1 or TRBD2 may supply D (5 bases each). The CDR3 covers 16 residues. V lost 8 bases and J lost 0, with 20 bases in between. The V gene's germline CDR1 is SNHLY and CDR2 FYNNEI. DNA for the CDR3: TGTGCCAGCTCACCGCACCCCGGGGCCCTCTCCTACGAGCAGTACTTC. It yields the protein CASSPHPGALSYEQYF.

This sequence joins TRBV12-3 or TRBV12-4 and TRBJ1-2, with D unclear. Deletions cut 5 bases from V and 6 bases from J, with 4 bases between. The CDR3 spans 10 residues. CDR3 nucleotide sequence: TGTGCCAGCAGTCAGAATGGCTACACCTTC. Translating gives CASSQNGYTF.

This clonotype came up many times. J is TRBJ1-2 and V is TRBV9; 10 bases fit TRBD1. The J segment lost 4 bases and the V segment lost 0 bases, leaving 12 bases of the junction unmatched. CDR3 size: 18 residues. Per the germline V gene, CDR1 is SGDLS and CDR2 is YYNGEE. CDR3: CASSVEGTGDVRSYGYTF. CDR3 nucleotides: TGTGCCAGCAGCGTAGAAGGGACAGGGGACGTTCGGAGCTATGGCTACACCTTC.

This clonotype occurred many times. This sequence joins TRBV29-1 and TRBJ1-5; 7 nucleotides agree with TRBD1. Trimming at V came to 7 bases and at J to 5 bases, leaving 5 bases not matched to a gene. Germline assignment: CDR1 SQVTM and CDR2 ANQGSEA. The length of the CDR3 is 12 residues. The CDR3 DNA is TGCAGCGCCCGGGACAGCCATCAGCCCCAGCATTTT. This encodes CSARDSHQPQHF.

There are a few counts of this clonotype. The rearrangement uses TRBV7-9 and TRBJ1-2; maybe TRBD1 (6 bases). V was shortened by 5 bases and J by 1 base, with 20 bases between the two germline ends. Germline values: CDR1 SEHNR, CDR2 FQNEAQ (reference sequence). The CDR3 is 17 residues long. CDR3: CASSPPPGQLYNYGYTF. CDR3 nucleotide sequence: TGTGCCAGCAGCCCACCGCCAGGACAGCTTTATAACTATGGCTACACCTTC.

The chain links TRBV20-1 to TRBJ1-1, with a tentative D call TRBD1 (5 bases). CDR1 is DFQATT, CDR2 SNEGSKA, per germline (reference sequence). V was clipped by 5 bases and J by 2 bases, with 9 bases between them. This CDR3 contains 12 residues. The CDR3 protein is CSALGGNTEAFF. The CDR3 coding sequence is TGCAGTGCTTTGGGGGGAAACACTGAAGCTTTCTTT.

This clonotype was recorded many times. This chain links TRBV2 with TRBJ1-6; D is uncertain. Trimming took 8 bases from V and 0 from J, leaving 8 bases between them. The CDR3 length is 14 residues. Germline CDR1 SNHLY, CDR2 FYNNEI. The CDR3 DNA is TGTGCCAGCCACGGCTACTCCTATAATTCACCCCTCCACTTT. This gives the protein CASHGYSYNSPLHF. The full variable domain, completed using reference TRBV2 and TRBJ1-6, is EPEVTQTPSHQVTQMGQEVILRCVPISNHLYFYWYRQILGQKVEFLVSFYNNEISEKSEIFDDQFSVERPDGSNFTLKIRSTKLEDSAMYFCASHGYSYNSPLHFGNGTRLTVT.

This clonotype was recorded once. A much larger clone is a single base away; this may be a read error. CDR3 in DNA: TGTGCCAGCAGCTTGTGGAACCAAGAGACCCAGTACTTC. As protein: CASSLWNQETQYF. The chain links TRBV7-9 to TRBJ2-5, with D unresolved. Germline lookup yields CDR1 SEHNR and CDR2 FQNEAQ (reference sequence). Trimming stripped 3 bases from V and 0 bases from J, with 5 bases between. This CDR3 spans 13 amino acids.

This clonotype was counted ten times or more. The chain uses TRBV7-9 and TRBJ1-2; D call uncertain. Germline CDR1 reads SEHNR; CDR2 reads FQNEAQ (reference sequence). Trimming took 2 bases from V and 4 from J, leaving 11 bases between them. CDR3 length: 14 residues. In DNA, the CDR3 is TGTGCCAGCAGCTTATCTTCGGGTCCCTATGGCTACACCTTC. Translating gives CASSLSSGPYGYTF.

The chain links TRBV10-3 to TRBJ1-1; possible D gene TRBD1, 6 bases. Germline-derived CDR1 and CDR2 are ENHRY and SYGVKD. CDR3 length: 14 residues. V lost 10 bases and J 3 bases, leaving 18 bases between the germline ends. CDR3 residues: CASQAFRGDTEAFF. CDR3 in DNA: TGTGCCAGCCAGGCATTTAGGGGGGACACTGAAGCTTTCTTT.

The chain joins TRBV5-1 to TRBJ2-7; tentatively, D is TRBD1 (5 bases). V dropped 5 bases and J dropped 0 bases, with 12 bases sitting between them. Germline V CDR1 and CDR2: SGHRS, YFSETQ. The CDR3 extends over 14 amino acids. This CDR3 is CASRTQASSYEQYF. The CDR3 DNA reads TGCGCCAGCAGAACACAGGCGAGCTCCTACGAGCAGTACTTC.

The chain links TRBV9 to TRBJ1-5; TRBD1 is a possible D gene (5 bases). Germline-derived CDR1 and CDR2 are SGDLS and YYNGEE. The germline V and J ends were trimmed by 4 bases and 0 bases, with 17 bases remaining between them. The length of the CDR3 is 17 residues. The CDR3 bases are TGTGCCAGCAGCCAAGTTCTAAGGGGTCGTAGCAATCAGCCCCAGCATTTT. Translation: CASSQVLRGRSNQPQHF.

The chain has TRBV10-3 and TRBJ1-2; TRBD1 aligns across 9 bases. V was pared by 10 bases and J by 7 bases, with 4 bases of the junction left unmatched. Germline V gives CDR1 ENHRY, CDR2 SYGVKD. CDR3 length equals 11 residues. The chain's CDR3 is CASGQGSGYTF. The CDR3 nucleotides are TGTGCCAGTGGACAGGGGTCTGGCTACACCTTC.

This clonotype was seen a few times. The CDR3 does not end in the conserved phenylalanine or tryptophan, so this is likely a read error. The genes are TRBV29-1 and TRBJ1-1; 8 positions match TRBD1. The CDR3 has 16 amino acids. Per the germline V gene, CDR1 is SQVTM and CDR2 is ANQGSEA. J lost 4 bases, V lost 4 bases, and 14 bases had no gene match. CDR3 sequence: CSVAARTGNGGTEAFS. DNA for the CDR3: TGCAGCGTTGCAGCCAGGACAGGGAACGGGGGCACTGAAGCTTTCTCT.

This chain uses TRBV24-1 with TRBJ2-7; perhaps TRBD2 as D (6 bases). Germline-derived CDR1 and CDR2 are KGHDR and SFDVKD. Deletions cut 4 bases from V and 7 bases from J, with 16 bases between. There are 14 residues in the CDR3. The CDR3 bases are TGTGCCACCAGTGACCCACCCCCGGGGAGGGAGCAGTACTTC. Its protein product is CATSDPPPGREQYF.

This clonotype was counted only a few times. The gene calls are TRBV7-2 and TRBJ1-4; 8 nucleotides align to TRBD1. Germline CDR1 and CDR2: SGHTA and FQGNSA. The CDR3 spans 16 residues. V trimming: 3 bases; J trimming: 3 bases; junction bases outside the gene matches: 6. This CDR3 reads CASSLFPGQANEKLFF. The CDR3 DNA follows: TGTGCCAGCAGCTTGTTTCCGGGACAGGCTAATGAAAAACTGTTTTTT.

This clonotype was detected only a few times. J is TRBJ1-2 and V is TRBV4-3, with TRBD1 as a possible D gene (6 bases). The CDR3 spans 16 residues. V lost 0 bases and J 8 bases, leaving 19 bases between the germline ends. The germline CDR1 and CDR2 sequences are LGHNA and YSLEER. The CDR3 DNA reads TGCGCCAGCAGCCAAGATGGGGACAAGGCTTACGGGGGCTACACCTTC. Its translation: CASSQDGDKAYGGYTF.

This clonotype has a handful of counts. The V gene is TRBV7-2, the J gene TRBJ2-5, with 7 positions matching TRBD2. The germline V gene has CDR1 SGHTA and CDR2 FQGNSA. The CDR3 is 15 amino acids. The trim removed 8 bases at V and 4 bases at J, leaving 13 bases unmatched. The CDR3 bases are TGTGCCAGCTCGCGTAGGGGCCGGGAGGTAGAGACCCAGTACTTC. Protein: CASSRRGREVETQYF. Filled out from reference TRBV7-2 and TRBJ2-5, the complete variable domain reads GAGVSQSPSNKVTEKGKDVELRCDPISGHTALYWYRQSLGQGLEFLIYFQGNSAPDKSGLPSDRFSAERTGGSVSTLTIQRTQQEDSAVYLCASSRRGREVETQYFGPGTRLLVL.

This clonotype has ten or more counts. V gene TRBV7-2 combines with J gene TRBJ1-1, with D possibly matching TRBD1 (6 bases). The germline V gene encodes CDR1 SGHTA and CDR2 FQGNSA. The CDR3 consists of 17 residues. The V gene lost 5 bases and the J gene lost 5 bases, with 24 bases spanning the gap. The CDR3 here is CASSLTGQGTLRTEAFF. The CDR3 DNA is TGTGCCAGCAGCCTAACGGGGCAGGGGACCCTTCGGACTGAAGCTTTCTTT.

CDR3 residues: CASRSSGAGYGYTF. Written as DNA, the CDR3 is TGTGCCAGCAGATCGTCCGGGGCTGGGTATGGCTACACCTTC. V gene TRBV7-9 combines with J gene TRBJ1-2, with a weak D call TRBD1 (5 bases). CDR3 length equals 14 residues. Germline V CDR1 and CDR2: SEHNR, FQNEAQ (reference sequence). Trimming removed 6 bases from V and 5 bases from J, with 16 bases in between. Based on the CDR3 plus reference TRBV7-9 and TRBJ1-2, the full variable domain is DTGVSQNPRHKITKRGQNVTFRCDPISEHNRLYWYRQTLGQGPEFLTYFQNEAQLEKSRLLSDRFSAERPKGSFSTLEIQRTEQGDSAMYLCASRSSGAGYGYTFGSGTRLTVV.

This clonotype was detected a few times. V and J are TRBV7-9 and TRBJ2-7; possible D gene TRBD1, 6 bases. This CDR3 is built from 14 residues. V lost 5 bases and J lost 1, with 12 bases in between. Germline CDR1 reads SEHNR; CDR2 reads FQNEAQ (reference sequence). As DNA, the CDR3 is TGTGCCAGCAGCGAGGTGGACAGTTCCTACGAGCAGTACTTC. Protein product: CASSEVDSSYEQYF.

This chain joins TRBV20-1 and TRBJ2-5; D possibly corresponds to TRBD2 (6 bases). Per germline, CDR1 DFQATT and CDR2 SNEGSKA (reference sequence). CDR3 length: 11 residues. The CDR3 loop is CSPGLPETQYF. The CDR3 region has the DNA TGCAGCCCGGGACTTCCCGAGACCCAGTACTTC.

The rearrangement joins TRBV5-1 to TRBJ1-1; 7 bases are a match to TRBD1. V lost 4 bases and J lost 1; bases outside the gene matches: 13. The CDR3 length is 17 residues. Germline loops: CDR1 SGHRS, CDR2 YFSETQ. The chain's CDR3 is CASSPRRGTDANTEAFF. The CDR3 DNA is TGCGCCAGCAGCCCCCGTAGGGGGACAGACGCGAACACTGAAGCTTTCTTT.

Note on this clonotype: This sequence may be a read error, since a much larger clone differs from it by one base. The chain links TRBV19 to TRBJ1-4; D perhaps matches TRBD1 (6 bases). V was shortened by 3 bases and J by 8 bases, with 13 bases between the two germline ends. In germline, CDR1 is LNHDA, CDR2 SQIVND (reference sequence). This CDR3 is built from 14 residues. The CDR3 reads CASSMSGGKEKLFF. CDR3 nucleotides: TGTGCCAGTAGTATGTCCGGGGGCAAGGAAAAACTGTTTTTT.

The chain recombines TRBV10-3 with TRBJ1-4; D gene ambiguous. In germline, CDR1 is ENHRY, CDR2 SYGVKD. Trimming left V 10 bases short and J 7 bases short, with 19 bases between. There are 14 residues in the CDR3. CDR3 region: CATTGVARVEKLFF. In DNA, the CDR3 is TGTGCCACCACTGGCGTGGCGCGGGTTGAAAAACTGTTTTTT.

The V and J genes are TRBV2 and TRBJ1-2; possible D gene TRBD1, 5 bases. Germline CDR1 reads SNHLY; CDR2 reads FYNNEI. The V end lost 1 base, the J end lost 1 base, and 10 bases lay between the germline ends. The CDR3 is 15 amino acids. In DNA, the CDR3 is TGTGCCAGCAGTGAAGGGCAGGGAGTTAACTATGGCTACACCTTC. Translating gives CASSEGQGVNYGYTF.